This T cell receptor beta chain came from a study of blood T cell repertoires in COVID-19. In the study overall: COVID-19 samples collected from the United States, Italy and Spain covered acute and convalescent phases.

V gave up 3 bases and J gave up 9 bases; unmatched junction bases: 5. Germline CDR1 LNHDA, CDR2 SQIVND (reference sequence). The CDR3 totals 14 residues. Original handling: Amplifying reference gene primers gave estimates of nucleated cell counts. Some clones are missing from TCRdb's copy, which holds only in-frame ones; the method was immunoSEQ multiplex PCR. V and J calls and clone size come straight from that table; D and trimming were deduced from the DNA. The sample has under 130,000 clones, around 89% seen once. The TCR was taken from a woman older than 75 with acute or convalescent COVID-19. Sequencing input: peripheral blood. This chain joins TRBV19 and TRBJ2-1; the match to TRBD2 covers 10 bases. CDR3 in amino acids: CASSMSGGAVEQFF. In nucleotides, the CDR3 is TGTGCCAGTAGTATGAGCGGGGGGGCAGTTGAGCAGTTCTTC.